The 23 T cell receptor beta chains reported below all come from one sample, sequenced in a study of CD8 T cells in Susac syndrome. When the RNA was reverse transcribed, random hexamers were used with an input of roughly 0.5 to 1 ug. MiXCR, run by TCRdb on the immunoSEQ multiplex PCR reads, gives a single entry per CDR3 protein. The repertoire holds 170,000 or so distinct CDR3 sequences, 95% seen once, with around 0.16% in the top ten. Input material: CD8+ T cells from PBMCs. The origin of the receptors is a human donor with multiple sclerosis.

This clonotype occurred once. The CDR3 is CSAQGEAGPVYTQYF. CDR3 bases: TGCAGTGCTCAGGGGGAAGCGGGTCCCGTGTATACGCAGTATTTT. V gene TRBV20-1 combines with J gene TRBJ2-3; possibly TRBD1 for D (7 bases). This CDR3 spans 15 amino acids. V lost 5 bases and J lost 7, with 22 bases in between. Germline lookup yields CDR1 DFQATT and CDR2 SNEGSKA (reference sequence).

The V gene is TRBV11-2, the J gene TRBJ1-1, with 8 bases that match TRBD1. Germline lookup yields CDR1 SGHAT and CDR2 FQNNGV. The CDR3 contains 12 residues. After removal of 5 bases from V and 7 bases from J, the junction contained 3 bases not matched to a gene. The CDR3 DNA sequence: TGTGCCAGCAGCATCGGACAGGGTGAAGCTTTCTTT. It codes for CASSIGQGEAFF.

The table lists this clonotype with a count of one. This chain links TRBV5-1 with TRBJ2-5; 8 positions match TRBD1. Germline V gene lookup returns CDR1 SGHRS and CDR2 YFSETQ. The CDR3 length is 16 residues. With V trimmed by 4 bases and J by 5 bases, 13 bases remained unmatched. CDR3 nucleotides: TGCGCCAGCAGCCACGACGGCAGGGGGCTGACGGAGACCCAGTACTTC. Translated, it gives CASSHDGRGLTETQYF. Full variable domain (remainder filled in from reference TRBV5-1 and TRBJ2-5): KAGVTQTPRYLIKTRGQQVTLSCSPISGHRSVSWYQQTPGQGLQFLFEYFSETQRNKGNFPGRFSGRQFSNSRSEMNVSTLELGDSALYLCASSHDGRGLTETQYFGPGTRLLVL.

The chain has TRBV2 and TRBJ1-5; D not resolved. V was pared by 8 bases and J by 6 bases, with 8 bases between. This CDR3 spans 11 amino acids. Germline V gene data show CDR1 as SNHLY and CDR2 as FYNNEI. Written as DNA, the CDR3 is TGTGCCAGCGGTTCGGGTCAGCCCCAGCATTTT. Translating it yields CASGSGQPQHF. Full variable domain (missing parts from reference TRBV2 and TRBJ1-5): EPEVTQTPSHQVTQMGQEVILRCVPISNHLYFYWYRQILGQKVEFLVSFYNNEISEKSEIFDDQFSVERPDGSNFTLKIRSTKLEDSAMYFCASGSGQPQHFGDGTRLSIL.

This chain connects TRBV7-6 to TRBJ2-2; 9 bases match TRBD1. The CDR3 spans 16 residues. With 5 bases clipped from V and 3 bases from J, the junction kept 7 bases outside the gene matches. CDR1 is SGHVS, CDR2 FNYEAQ, per germline. The CDR3 bases are TGTGCCAGCAGCAATCACAGGGGGCGCGACACCGGGGAGCTGTTTTTT. Its translation: CASSNHRGRDTGELFF.

This chain links TRBV28 with TRBJ2-6, with D unresolved. The CDR3 runs 14 residues. Germline V gene data show CDR1 as MDHEN and CDR2 as SYDVKM. V gave up 3 bases and J gave up 2 bases, with 5 bases separating them. The CDR3 coding sequence is TGTGCCAGCAGTTTTGGCCCTGGGGCCAACGTCCTGACTTTC. It translates to CASSFGPGANVLTF.

This chain uses TRBV9 with TRBJ2-7; D gene ambiguous. V lost 0 bases to trimming and J lost 3 bases, with 10 bases between them. Per germline, CDR1 SGDLS and CDR2 YYNGEE. The CDR3 covers 14 residues. In DNA, the CDR3 is TGTGCCAGCAGCGTAGGGGCAGACTTCTACGAGCAGTACTTC. This encodes CASSVGADFYEQYF.

This chain uses TRBV5-1 with TRBJ2-7; weak D call: TRBD2 (6 bases). Germline V gene sequence: CDR1 SGHRS, CDR2 YFSETQ. This CDR3 spans 13 amino acids. Trimming removed 4 bases from V and 6 bases from J, with 14 bases in between. The CDR3 loop reads CASSMGRRGEQYF. Here the CDR3 DNA reads TGCGCCAGCAGCATGGGACGGCGGGGCGAGCAGTACTTC.

V gene TRBV13 combines with J gene TRBJ1-1; a weak D match, TRBD1 (5 bases). The germline CDR1 and CDR2 sequences are PRHDT and FYEKMQ (reference sequence). CDR3 length equals 14 residues. Trimming removed 5 bases from V and 2 bases from J, with 12 bases in between. The CDR3 DNA follows: TGTGCCAGCAGCACGGAGACAGTTAACACTGAAGCTTTCTTT. Its protein product is CASSTETVNTEAFF.

V is TRBV11-2 and J is TRBJ2-4; 13 bases line up with TRBD2. Trimming removed 4 bases from V and 0 bases from J; junction bases left unmatched: 9. CDR1 is SGHAT and CDR2 is FQNNGV in the germline V gene. There are 19 residues in the CDR3. CDR3 protein: CASSYLTSGRDLAKNIQYF. The CDR3 bases are TGTGCCAGCAGCTACCTAACTAGCGGGAGGGATTTAGCCAAAAACATTCAGTACTTC. The full variable domain, its missing parts supplied by reference TRBV11-2 and TRBJ2-4, is EAGVAQSPRYKIIEKRQSVAFWCNPISGHATLYWYQQILGQGPKLLIQFQNNGVVDDSQLPKDRFSAERLKGVDSTLKIQPAKLEDSAVYLCASSYLTSGRDLAKNIQYFGAGTRLSVL.

The chain combines TRBV2 with TRBJ2-7; a weak D match, TRBD2 (6 bases). The CDR3 extends over 13 amino acids. Per germline, CDR1 SNHLY and CDR2 FYNNEI. V dropped 4 bases and J dropped 6 bases, with 13 bases sitting between them. DNA for the CDR3: TGTGCCAGCAGTGCGAGACTAGGTCGCGAGCAGTACTTC. It specifies CASSARLGREQYF.

The chain has TRBV3-1 and TRBJ2-2; a weak D match, TRBD1 (6 bases). Deletions cut 0 bases from V and 2 bases from J, with 10 bases between. Germline V CDR1 and CDR2: LGHDT, YNNKEL (reference sequence). This CDR3 contains 16 residues. In DNA, the CDR3 is TGTGCCAGCAGCCAAGAGAACAGGGAAAACACCGGGGAGCTGTTTTTT. Translating it yields CASSQENRENTGELFF.

The gene calls are TRBV20-1 and TRBJ2-3; D remains unclear. Germline V gives CDR1 DFQATT, CDR2 SNEGSKA (reference sequence). The CDR3 is made up of 16 amino acids. Trimming removed 6 bases from V and 2 bases from J, with 21 bases in between. The CDR3 here is CSARSVAARYTDTQYF. For the CDR3, the DNA is TGCAGTGCCCGATCAGTGGCGGCAAGATACACAGATACGCAGTATTTT.

This clonotype appeared a single time. The chain links TRBV15 to TRBJ2-3, with 10 bases lining up with TRBD2. The CDR3 has 15 amino acids. From germline, CDR1 is LNHNV and CDR2 YYDKDF (reference sequence). Losses at the gene ends were 6 bases for V and 4 bases for J; bases not matched to a gene: 7. This chain's CDR3 is CATREGLAASDTQYF. The CDR3 DNA reads as TGTGCCACCAGAGAAGGACTAGCGGCCTCAGATACGCAGTATTTT. The whole variable domain, remainder taken from reference TRBV15 and TRBJ2-3, is DAMVIQNPRYQVTQFGKPVTLSCSQTLNHNVMYWYQQKSSQAPKLLFHYYDKDFNNEADTPDNFQSRRPNTSFCFLDIRSPGLGDTAMYLCATREGLAASDTQYFGPGTRLTVL.

The chain carries TRBV27 and TRBJ1-5; D call uncertain. Germline loops: CDR1 MNHEY, CDR2 SMNVEV (reference sequence). The CDR3 has 16 amino acids. V was cut by 4 bases and J by 6 bases, with 19 bases left in between. The CDR3 sequence is CASSSMVPALGQPQHF. In nucleotides, the CDR3 is TGTGCCAGCAGTTCCATGGTCCCAGCCTTGGGTCAGCCCCAGCATTTT.

The J gene is TRBJ2-4, the V gene TRBV7-9; 13 bases match TRBD2. CDR1 is SEHNR and CDR2 is FQNEAQ in the germline V gene (reference sequence). The CDR3 is 17 residues long. V shed 5 bases, J shed 6 bases, and the junction held 10 bases outside the gene matches. For the CDR3, the DNA is TGTGCCAGCAGCACCCAACTAGCGGGAGGGCCTGGAAACATTCAGTACTTC. Translation: CASSTQLAGGPGNIQYF. The whole variable domain, remainder taken from reference TRBV7-9 and TRBJ2-4, is DTGVSQNPRHKITKRGQNVTFRCDPISEHNRLYWYRQTLGQGPEFLTYFQNEAQLEKSRLLSDRFSAERPKGSFSTLEIQRTEQGDSAMYLCASSTQLAGGPGNIQYFGAGTRLSVL.

This clonotype was detected a few times. V gene TRBV7-9 combines with J gene TRBJ2-1; TRBD1 might be the D (6 bases). V was clipped by 5 bases and J by 4 bases, with 9 bases between them. Germline CDR1 is SEHNR and CDR2 is FQNEAQ (reference sequence). This CDR3 is built from 13 residues. The CDR3 DNA is TGTGCCAGCAGCGCAGGACAGTACAATGAGCAGTTCTTC. Amino acid sequence: CASSAGQYNEQFF. Filled out from reference TRBV7-9 and TRBJ2-1, the complete variable domain reads DTGVSQNPRHKITKRGQNVTFRCDPISEHNRLYWYRQTLGQGPEFLTYFQNEAQLEKSRLLSDRFSAERPKGSFSTLEIQRTEQGDSAMYLCASSAGQYNEQFFGPGTRLTVL.

The chain employs TRBV19 and TRBJ2-7; TRBD2 might be the D (5 bases). The germline CDR1 and CDR2 sequences are LNHDA and SQIVND (reference sequence). This CDR3 region has 13 residues. Between the trimmed V and J ends, which lost 3 bases and 2 bases, there was a span of 8 bases. CDR3 DNA sequence: TGTGCCAGTAGTATTTTCGGGGCCTACGAGCAGTACTTC. Its protein is CASSIFGAYEQYF.

This chain connects TRBV20-1 to TRBJ1-3; no clear D. Germline V gives CDR1 DFQATT, CDR2 SNEGSKA (reference sequence). V was cut by 3 bases and J by 0 bases, with 9 bases left in between. The CDR3 totals 14 residues. The CDR3 is CSARALGSGNTIYF. The CDR3 coding sequence is TGCAGTGCTAGGGCTCTCGGCTCTGGAAACACCATATATTTT.

The V and J genes are TRBV29-1 and TRBJ2-5, with D perhaps matching TRBD2 (6 bases). From germline, CDR1 is SQVTM and CDR2 ANQGSEA. Trimming took 3 bases from V and 2 from J, leaving 16 bases between them. This CDR3 region has 15 residues. In DNA form, the CDR3 reads TGCAGCGTTGATTTCCGCGGGGAGGCTCAAGAGACCCAGTACTTC. The encoded protein is CSVDFRGEAQETQYF.

This chain links TRBV20-1 with TRBJ1-1, with 8 nucleotides matching TRBD1. There are 13 residues in the CDR3. V lost 0 bases, J lost 6 bases, and 3 bases stayed unmatched. Per germline, CDR1 DFQATT and CDR2 SNEGSKA (reference sequence). The chain's CDR3 is CSARESGGPEAFF. In nucleotides, the CDR3 is TGCAGTGCTAGAGAATCAGGGGGCCCTGAAGCTTTCTTT.

The genes are TRBV27 and TRBJ2-2; no definite D call. Looked up from germline, CDR1 is MNHEY and CDR2 is SMNVEV (reference sequence). This CDR3 has 16 amino acids. Trimming pared 0 bases from V and 1 base from J, leaving 9 bases between. The CDR3 sequence is CASSLSKLGNTGELFF. The CDR3 coding sequence is TGTGCCAGCAGTTTATCGAAACTGGGGAACACCGGGGAGCTGTTTTTT.

The V call is TRBV7-6, the J call TRBJ2-5, with no clear D. V lost 4 bases and J lost 1, with 13 bases in between. This CDR3 comprises 15 residues. Per the germline V gene, CDR1 is SGHVS and CDR2 is FNYEAQ. This CDR3 reads CASSSPEAAQETQYF. The CDR3 DNA sequence: TGTGCCAGCAGCTCCCCTGAGGCGGCCCAAGAGACCCAGTACTTC.